What follows are 32 T cell receptor beta chains derived from one specimen sequenced in a study of identical twins. TCRdb re-analysed the 5' RACE reads in MiXCR, keeping a single row per CDR3 protein. The data show more than 1.5 million distinct CDR3 sequences, less than 35% seen once. Sequencing was carried out using cord blood. The receptors shown here come from a newborn girl in good health.

The rearrangement uses TRBV20-1 and TRBJ1-5; no definite D call. The CDR3 totals 14 residues. Trimming shortened V by 6 bases and J by 3 bases, and 15 bases separated the two germline ends. The germline V gene encodes CDR1 DFQATT and CDR2 SNEGSKA (reference sequence). In nucleotides, the CDR3 is TGCAGTGCCCCGGCCGGGTCAGCCAATCAGCCCCAGCATTTT. This translates into CSAPAGSANQPQHF.

This clonotype turned up a few times. This chain uses TRBV30 with TRBJ1-6, with a weak D call TRBD1 (5 bases). Trimming cost V 5 bases and J 9 bases, with 17 bases left between them. This CDR3 comprises 14 residues. CDR1 and CDR2 (germline): GTSNPN, SVGIG (reference sequence). The CDR3 bases are TGTGCCTGGTGCCAGGGAGTTGGTATTTCACCCCTCCACTTT. It codes for CAWCQGVGISPLHF.

On this clonotype: At one boundary the junction diverges from the germline segment, which might be a read error. The J gene is TRBJ2-5, the V gene TRBV3-1; D is tentatively TRBD1 or TRBD2 (5 bases each). The CDR3 has 14 residues. Germline V gene data show CDR1 as LGHDT and CDR2 as YNNKEL (reference sequence). This CDR3 reads CASTQPGPQETQYF. For the CDR3, the DNA is TGTGCCAGCACCCAACCGGGACCACAAGAGACCCAGTACTTC.

The DNA of the CDR3 is TGTGCCAGCAGCCAGGGGGACGGCGGGATGAACACTGAAGCTTTCTTT. Translating gives CASSQGDGGMNTEAFF. This chain connects TRBV4-2 to TRBJ1-1; tentatively, D is TRBD1 (5 bases). V was clipped by 3 bases and J by 0 bases, with 14 bases between them. The CDR3 has 16 residues. Germline values: CDR1 LGHNA, CDR2 YNFKEQ.

This clonotype was counted only a few times. V usage is TRBV13 and J usage is TRBJ2-1; tentatively, D is TRBD1 or TRBD2 (6 bases each). CDR3 length equals 18 residues. Germline V gives CDR1 PRHDT, CDR2 FYEKMQ (reference sequence). Between the trimmed V and J ends, which lost 4 bases and 10 bases, there was a span of 29 bases. The CDR3 here is CASSSTSQASARGREQFF. The CDR3 DNA is TGTGCCAGCAGCTCGACATCTCAGGCTAGCGCTAGGGGGAGAGAGCAGTTCTTC.

This clonotype has only a few counts. The chain joins TRBV3-1 to TRBJ2-4; 8 bases map to TRBD1. V lost 0 bases and J lost 7; bases outside the gene matches: 5. CDR1 LGHDT and CDR2 YNNKEL come from the germline V gene (reference sequence). The CDR3 is made up of 15 amino acids. For the CDR3, the DNA is TGTGCCAGCAGCCAAGAGGGGGACAGGATGAACATTCAGTACTTC. It translates to CASSQEGDRMNIQYF.

The table lists this clonotype with many counts. The chain joins TRBV10-3 to TRBJ2-5; D call uncertain. V gave up 10 bases and J gave up 2 bases, with 11 bases separating them. Germline CDR1 reads ENHRY; CDR2 reads SYGVKD. The CDR3 length is 12 residues. For the CDR3, the DNA is TGTGCCACCGGTGCGCAGCAAGAGACCCAGTACTTC. Translating gives CATGAQQETQYF.

This clonotype was counted only a few times. CDR3 coding DNA: TGCAGTGCTAGAGCCTCAGGACGCGCGACCTACGAGCAGTACTTC. This translates into CSARASGRATYEQYF. The V call is TRBV20-1, the J call TRBJ2-7; D not resolved. V was trimmed by 1 base and J by 2 bases, leaving 15 bases between them. The CDR3 has 15 residues. The germline CDR1 and CDR2 sequences are DFQATT and SNEGSKA (reference sequence).

The chain couples TRBV29-1 to TRBJ2-5, with 9 nucleotides matching TRBD1. This CDR3 is built from 13 residues. After removal of 7 bases from V and 1 base from J, the junction contained 4 bases not matched to a gene. The germline gives CDR1 SQVTM, CDR2 ANQGSEA. The DNA of the CDR3 is TGCAGCGGTGGGACAGGGCGCCAAGAGACCCAGTACTTC. Translated: CSGGTGRQETQYF. Full variable domain (remainder filled in from reference TRBV29-1 and TRBJ2-5): SAVISQKPSRDICQRGTSLTIQCQVDSQVTMMFWYRQQPGQSLTLIATANQGSEATYESGFVIDKFPISRPNLTFSTLTVSNMSPEDSSIYLCSGGTGRQETQYFGPGTRLLVL.

This clonotype was detected only a few times. V is TRBV12-3 or TRBV12-4 and J is TRBJ2-3; perhaps TRBD2 as D (6 bases). The CDR3 sequence is 14 residues long. Between the trimmed V and J ends, which lost 6 bases and 2 bases, there was a span of 12 bases. In nucleotides, the CDR3 is TGTGCCAGCAGAAGTAGCGGAACCACAGATACGCAGTATTTT. Amino acids: CASRSSGTTDTQYF.

A word on this clonotype: This may be a read error, as it is one base from a much larger clone. This chain links TRBV5-8 with TRBJ2-4, with a weak D call TRBD2 (6 bases). Trimming removed 4 bases at V and 0 bases at J, with 20 bases between. The CDR3 has 18 residues. The germline V gene has CDR1 SGHTS and CDR2 YDEGEE. The CDR3 reads CASSDGVGTYLAKNIQYF. In nucleotides, the CDR3 is TGTGCCAGCAGCGATGGTGTCGGGACTTACCTAGCCAAAAACATTCAGTACTTC.

The J gene is TRBJ2-6, the V gene TRBV5-1; D remains unclear. The CDR3 totals 16 residues. The germline gives CDR1 SGHRS, CDR2 YFSETQ. Trimming pared 4 bases from V and 4 bases from J, leaving 15 bases between. The CDR3 DNA is TGCGCCAGCAGCCTAAACGGACCTTCAGGGGCCAACGTCCTGACTTTC. It specifies CASSLNGPSGANVLTF. Supplemented by reference TRBV5-1 and TRBJ2-6, the full variable domain reads KAGVTQTPRYLIKTRGQQVTLSCSPISGHRSVSWYQQTPGQGLQFLFEYFSETQRNKGNFPGRFSGRQFSNSRSEMNVSTLELGDSALYLCASSLNGPSGANVLTFGAGSRLTVL.

This chain connects TRBV11-3 to TRBJ2-1; 11 nucleotides align to TRBD2. The V and J ends lost 2 bases and 14 bases, in that order; junction bases with no gene match: 5. The CDR3 is made up of 13 amino acids. Germline V lookup: CDR1 SGHNT, CDR2 YENEEA. The CDR3 DNA reads TGTGCCAGCAGCTTAATAGCGGGAGGGTTTAAGTTCTTC. Protein sequence: CASSLIAGGFKFF.

The gene calls are TRBV3-1 and TRBJ1-1; D remains unclear. Per the germline V gene, CDR1 is LGHDT and CDR2 is YNNKEL (reference sequence). Trimming removed 0 bases at V and 5 bases at J, with 13 bases between. There are 15 residues in the CDR3. CDR3 sequence reads: CASSQERLVGTEAFF. The CDR3 bases are TGTGCCAGCAGCCAAGAACGGTTAGTGGGGACTGAAGCTTTCTTT.

This clonotype was seen a few times. V and J are TRBV27 and TRBJ2-3; D possibly matches TRBD1 or TRBD2 (5 bases each). The CDR3 runs 12 residues. Germline loops: CDR1 MNHEY, CDR2 SMNVEV (reference sequence). The V and J ends lost 6 bases and 6 bases respectively, with 10 bases between them. The CDR3: CASRLGEDTQYF. The CDR3 DNA is TGTGCCAGCAGACTAGGGGAGGATACGCAGTATTTT.

The CDR3 coding sequence is TGTGCCAGCAGTTACTCGAGGGGAGGGCGCACAGATACGCAGTATTTT. Residues: CASSYSRGGRTDTQYF. The genes are TRBV6-5 and TRBJ2-3; 7 bases line up with TRBD2. This CDR3 has 16 amino acids. V trimming: 0 bases; J trimming: 1 base; junction bases outside the gene matches: 4. Germline CDR1 is MNHEY and CDR2 is SVGAGI.

Remarks on this clonotype: At one boundary the junction diverges from the germline segment, which might be a read error. This rearrangement joins TRBV20-1 to TRBJ2-3, with 9 bases lining up with TRBD1. CDR1 is DFQATT, CDR2 SNEGSKA, per germline (reference sequence). CDR3 size: 15 residues. DNA for the CDR3: TGCAGTGCCAGAGGGACAGGGAGAGGCACAGATACGCAGTATTTT. Amino acid sequence: CSARGTGRGTDTQYF.

The chain has TRBV25-1 and TRBJ2-7; 7 positions match TRBD1. Germline CDR1 and CDR2: MGHDK and SYGVNS. The J segment lost 3 bases and the V segment lost 4 bases, leaving 6 bases of the junction unmatched. CDR3 length: 14 residues. The DNA of the CDR3 is TGTGCCAGCAGTGCCCCCGGACAGGTCTACGAGCAGTACTTC. Translating gives CASSAPGQVYEQYF.

This sequence joins TRBV5-5 and TRBJ1-2, with 7 nucleotides matching TRBD1. Germline lookup yields CDR1 SGHKS and CDR2 YYEKEE (reference sequence). With V trimmed by 4 bases and J by 0 bases, 6 bases remained unmatched. CDR3 length equals 15 residues. The CDR3 loop is CASSISGQSNYGYTF. CDR3 nucleotide sequence: TGTGCCAGCAGCATATCGGGACAGTCTAACTATGGCTACACCTTC.

This rearrangement joins TRBV7-2 to TRBJ2-7; 7 bases align to TRBD1. Germline V gene lookup returns CDR1 SGHTA and CDR2 FQGNSA. V lost 4 bases to trimming and J lost 0 bases; unmatched junction nucleotides: 9. The CDR3 runs 16 residues. The CDR3 loop reads CASSYRQGRLSYEQYF. CDR3 DNA: TGTGCCAGCAGCTACAGACAGGGAAGACTCTCCTACGAGCAGTACTTC.

This clonotype came up a few times. The chain is built from TRBV2 and TRBJ1-1; a weak D match, TRBD1 (6 bases). Per germline, CDR1 SNHLY and CDR2 FYNNEI. The ends were cut back, 6 bases at V and 5 bases at J, with 13 bases in the middle. The CDR3 runs 13 residues. CDR3 sequence reads: CASSNRGWTEAFF. The CDR3 region has the DNA TGTGCCAGCAGCAATAGGGGGTGGACTGAAGCTTTCTTT.

This clonotype was recorded a few times. The V and J genes are TRBV11-2 and TRBJ2-1; perhaps TRBD2 as D (6 bases). V shed 1 base and J shed 3 bases, with 10 bases lying between them. Germline loops: CDR1 SGHAT, CDR2 FQNNGV. CDR3 length: 15 residues. In DNA form, the CDR3 reads TGTGCCAGCAGCTTAGTGGGGGGTTTCTACAATGAGCAGTTCTTC. Translating gives CASSLVGGFYNEQFF. The variable domain in full, completed from reference TRBV11-2 and TRBJ2-1, reads EAGVAQSPRYKIIEKRQSVAFWCNPISGHATLYWYQQILGQGPKLLIQFQNNGVVDDSQLPKDRFSAERLKGVDSTLKIQPAKLEDSAVYLCASSLVGGFYNEQFFGPGTRLTVL.

This clonotype was detected only a few times. The J gene is TRBJ2-5, the V gene TRBV20-1, with D unclear. The J call is in doubt because the DNA end fits TRBJ2-7 better. Germline CDR1 and CDR2: DFQATT and SNEGSKA (reference sequence). This CDR3 has 15 residues. The CDR3 coding sequence is TGCAGTGCTACCAGTTATCGTGCAGGTCCCTACGAGCAGTACTTC. Its protein product is CSATSYRAGPYEQYF.

This clonotype was counted only a few times. V usage is TRBV20-1 and J usage is TRBJ2-1; D is possibly TRBD2 (7 bases). The CDR3 loop spans 18 amino acids. V was shortened by 0 bases and J by 1 base, with 19 bases between the two germline ends. Germline CDR1 DFQATT, CDR2 SNEGSKA (reference sequence). The CDR3 protein is CSARDLGGPGVSYNEQFF. In nucleotides, the CDR3 is TGCAGTGCTAGAGATCTCGGGGGGCCAGGGGTTTCCTACAATGAGCAGTTCTTC.

J is TRBJ1-6 and V is TRBV5-1; 9 bases match TRBD1. The V gene's germline CDR1 is SGHRS and CDR2 YFSETQ. The CDR3 is made up of 15 amino acids. V lost 4 bases and J lost 8; bases outside the gene matches: 7. CDR3 protein: CASSIRQGGYSPLHF. CDR3 DNA sequence: TGCGCCAGCAGCATACGACAGGGGGGGTATTCACCCCTCCACTTT.

The gene calls are TRBV20-1 and TRBJ2-2, with 8 bases lining up with TRBD2. In germline, CDR1 is DFQATT, CDR2 SNEGSKA (reference sequence). This CDR3 has 14 residues. The J segment lost 5 bases and the V segment lost 4 bases, leaving 6 bases of the junction unmatched. The CDR3 region is CSAMAGGNTGELFF. The CDR3 nucleotides are TGCAGTGCTATGGCGGGAGGAAATACCGGGGAGCTGTTTTTT.

This clonotype appeared a few times. This rearrangement joins TRBV2 to TRBJ1-3; D remains ambiguous. V lost 7 bases and J 0 bases, leaving 10 bases between the germline ends. Germline lookup yields CDR1 SNHLY and CDR2 FYNNEI. The CDR3 extends over 14 amino acids. The CDR3 DNA reads TGTGCCAGCAAGGAGGAACACTCTGGAAACACCATATATTTT. Its translation: CASKEEHSGNTIYF.

This clonotype has a count of ten or more. The rearrangement joins TRBV10-3 to TRBJ1-1; D might be TRBD1 (5 bases). V lost 9 bases to trimming and J lost 3 bases, with 11 bases between them. The CDR3 is 12 amino acids. Germline lookup yields CDR1 ENHRY and CDR2 SYGVKD. CDR3 DNA: TGTGCCATAAAACAGGATTACACTGAAGCTTTCTTT. Translated, it gives CAIKQDYTEAFF.

The chain recombines TRBV18 with TRBJ2-1; D remains unclear. V lost 3 bases, J lost 4 bases, and 4 bases lay in between. The germline V gene has CDR1 KGHSH and CDR2 LQKENI. The CDR3 is made up of 12 amino acids. CDR3 coding DNA: TGTGCCAGCTCACCGGTTTACAATGAGCAGTTCTTC. Its translation is CASSPVYNEQFF.

With regard to this clonotype: Relative to the germline gene, one junction end is altered; a read error may explain this. The chain links TRBV2 to TRBJ2-1, with a possible D match to TRBD2 (5 bases). Germline-derived CDR1 and CDR2 are SNHLY and FYNNEI. This CDR3 region has 11 residues. As DNA, the CDR3 is TGTGCCAGCAGCCCCAGGTACGAGCGGTACTTC. Encoded protein: CASSPRYERYF.

This clonotype was detected a few times. The V call is TRBV25-1, the J call TRBJ2-5, with no clear D. This CDR3 is built from 16 residues. The V end was cut by 2 bases, the J end by 5 bases, with 18 bases between. The germline V gene encodes CDR1 MGHDK and CDR2 SYGVNS. The CDR3 protein is CASSEPRKRVLETQYF. CDR3 nucleotide sequence: TGTGCCAGCAGTGAACCACGAAAGAGAGTTTTGGAGACCCAGTACTTC.

This clonotype showed up just once. V and J are TRBV7-2 and TRBJ1-1; the D is unclear. V was trimmed by 5 bases and J by 4 bases, leaving 14 bases between them. CDR1 is SGHTA and CDR2 is FQGNSA in the germline V gene. The CDR3 has 14 amino acids. The CDR3, as DNA: TGTGCCAGCAGCCCTAAGTCGACGCCCACTGAAGCTTTCTTT. Amino acid sequence: CASSPKSTPTEAFF. The full variable domain, its missing parts supplied by reference TRBV7-2 and TRBJ1-1, is GAGVSQSPSNKVTEKGKDVELRCDPISGHTALYWYRQSLGQGLEFLIYFQGNSAPDKSGLPSDRFSAERTGGSVSTLTIQRTQQEDSAVYLCASSPKSTPTEAFFGQGTRLTVV.